The clone carrying this TCR beta chain was observed many times. Its target is not known. The cDNA was synthesized by 5'RACE incorporating 10-nucleotide random UMIs. TCRdb redid the calling of the 5' RACE reads with MiXCR, one entry per CDR3 protein. This sample yields about 50,000 distinct CDR3 sequences, of which around 10% are seen a single time; under 5.5% belongs to the top ten. This entry is derived from a study of neurological immune-mediated disorders. Study-wide results and caveats: The study found the most TCR clonal expansion in HTLV-1-associated myelopathy and the least in multiple sclerosis, below healthy controls.

The V gene lost 6 bases and the J gene lost 6 bases, with 11 bases spanning the gap. The CDR3 spans 13 residues. Germline CDR1 LNHDA, CDR2 SQIVND (reference sequence). This chain connects TRBV19 to TRBJ1-4, with D possibly matching TRBD1 (6 bases). The sample comprised PBMCs. The receptor was isolated from a man in his 70s with HTLV-1-associated myelopathy (HAM/TSP). DNA for the CDR3: TGTGCCAGTAGCCAGGGGAGGGATGAAAAACTGTTTTTT. Its protein is CASSQGRDEKLFF.